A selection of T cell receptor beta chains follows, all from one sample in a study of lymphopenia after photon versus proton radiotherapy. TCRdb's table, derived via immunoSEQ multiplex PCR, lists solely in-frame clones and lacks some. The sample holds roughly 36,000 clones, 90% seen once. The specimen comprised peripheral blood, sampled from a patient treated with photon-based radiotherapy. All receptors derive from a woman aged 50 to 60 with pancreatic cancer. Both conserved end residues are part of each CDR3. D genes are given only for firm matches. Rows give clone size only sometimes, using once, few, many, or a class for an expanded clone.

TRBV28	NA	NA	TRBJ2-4	CASTSSGASKNIQYF	TGTGCCAGCACCTCCTCGGGGGCTTCCAAAAACATTCAGTACTTC
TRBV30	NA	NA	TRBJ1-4	CAWSVRGGEKLFF	TGTGCCTGGAGTGTAAGGGGGGGAGAAAAACTGTTTTTT
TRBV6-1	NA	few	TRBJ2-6	CASSEGGGANVLTF	TGTGCCAGCAGTGAAGGGGGTGGGGCCAACGTCCTGACTTTC
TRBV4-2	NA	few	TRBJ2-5	CASSQERDQETQYF	TGTGCCAGCAGCCAAGAAAGGGACCAAGAGACCCAGTACTTC
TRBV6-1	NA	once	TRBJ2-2	CASSLDGTGELFF	TGTGCCAGCAGCCTCGACGGCACCGGGGAGCTGTTTTTT
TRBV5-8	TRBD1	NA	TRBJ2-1	CASSFRTRDSQFF	TGTGCCAGCAGCTTTCGGACCCGGGACAGTCAGTTCTTC
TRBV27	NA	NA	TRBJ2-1	CASSPSFTGTYSYNEQFF	TGTGCCAGCAGTCCCTCGTTCACGGGGACTTATTCCTACAATGAGCAGTTCTTC
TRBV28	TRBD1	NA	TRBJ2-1	CASNTGGGIHEQFF	TGTGCCAGCAACACAGGGGGCGGGATCCATGAGCAGTTCTTC
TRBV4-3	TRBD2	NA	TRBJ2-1	CASSQDRASGTNEQFF	TGCGCCAGCAGCCAAGATCGGGCTAGCGGGACCAATGAGCAGTTCTTC
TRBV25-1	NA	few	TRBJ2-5	CASSEPQGQETQYF	TGTGCCAGCAGTGAACCTCAGGGTCAAGAGACCCAGTACTTC
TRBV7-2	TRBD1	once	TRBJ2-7	CASSLRDRGHEQYF	TGTGCCAGCAGCCTCCGGGACAGGGGGCACGAGCAGTACTTC
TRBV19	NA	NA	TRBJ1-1	CASSPPFTGKGTEAFF	TGTGCCAGTAGTCCCCCATTCACGGGGAAGGGCACTGAAGCTTTCTTT
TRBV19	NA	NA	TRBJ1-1	CASSIRRGKREDSEAFF	TGTGCCAGTAGTATTAGGCGTGGGAAACGCGAGGACTCTGAAGCTTTCTTT
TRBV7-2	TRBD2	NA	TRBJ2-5	CASSQAAGGPKTQYF	TGTGCCAGCAGCCAAGCAGCGGGAGGGCCGAAGACCCAGTACTTC
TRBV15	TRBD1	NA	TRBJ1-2	CATSRAGTAVAGYTF	TGTGCCACCAGCAGGGCCGGGACAGCCGTCGCTGGCTACACCTTC
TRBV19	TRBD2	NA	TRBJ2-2	CACSTSGGTGELFF	TGTGCCTGCTCGACTAGCGGGGGCACCGGGGAGCTGTTTTTT
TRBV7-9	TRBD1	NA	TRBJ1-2	CASSLETGGNGYTF	TGTGCCAGCAGCTTAGAGACAGGGGGGAATGGCTACACCTTC
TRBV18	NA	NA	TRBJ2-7	CASSPPGDYEQYF	TGTGCCAGCTCACCACCGGGGGACTACGAGCAGTACTTC
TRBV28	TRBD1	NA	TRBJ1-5	CASSMTTGGNQPQHF	TGTGCCAGCAGTATGACAACAGGGGGCAATCAGCCCCAGCATTTT
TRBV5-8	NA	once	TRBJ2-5	CASSFQETQYF	TGTGCCAGCAGCTTCCAAGAGACCCAGTACTTC
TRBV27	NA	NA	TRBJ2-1	CASSLRALGNEQFF	TGTGCCAGCAGTTTAAGGGCCTTGGGGAATGAGCAGTTCTTC
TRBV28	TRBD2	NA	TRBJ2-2	CASNILAGAGELFF	TGTGCCAGTAATATACTAGCGGGAGCCGGGGAGCTGTTTTTT
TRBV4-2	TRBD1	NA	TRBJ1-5	CASSRTGERGQPQHF	TGTGCCAGCAGCCGGACAGGGGAGAGGGGTCAGCCCCAGCATTTT
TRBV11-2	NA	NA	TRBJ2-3	CASSLRLYTDTQYF	TGTGCCAGCAGCCTTCGACTCTACACAGATACGCAGTATTTT
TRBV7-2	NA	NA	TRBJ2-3	CASSPGWERRQGQYF	TGTGCCAGCAGCCCTGGGTGGGAGCGACGGCAAGGGCAGTATTTT
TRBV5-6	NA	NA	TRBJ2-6	CASSLVLSGANVLTF	TGTGCCAGCAGCTTGGTACTGTCTGGGGCCAACGTCCTGACTTTC
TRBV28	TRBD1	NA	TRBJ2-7	CASWDRVPYEQYF	TGTGCCAGCTGGGACAGGGTCCCCTACGAGCAGTACTTC
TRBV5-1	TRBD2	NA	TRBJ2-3	CASAPASGSSTDTQYF	TGCGCCAGCGCCCCGGCTAGCGGATCTAGCACAGATACGCAGTATTTT
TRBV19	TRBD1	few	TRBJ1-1	CAIQGDNTEAFF	TGTGCCATCCAGGGGGATAACACTGAAGCTTTCTTT
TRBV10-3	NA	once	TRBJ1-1	CAISERAGLTEAFF	TGTGCCATCAGTGAGCGGGCGGGTTTGACTGAAGCTTTCTTT
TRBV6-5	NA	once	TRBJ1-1	CASSYSTRTEAFF	TGTGCCAGCAGTTACTCCACTCGCACTGAAGCTTTCTTT
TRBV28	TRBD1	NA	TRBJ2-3	CASRQGAFTDTQYF	TGTGCCAGTAGACAGGGGGCTTTCACAGATACGCAGTATTTT
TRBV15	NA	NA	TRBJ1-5	CATSTRGSNQPQHF	TGTGCCACCAGCACTAGAGGGAGCAATCAGCCCCAGCATTTT
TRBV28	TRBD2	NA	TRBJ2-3	CASSSPPGGGTADTQYF	TGTGCCAGCAGTTCCCCCCCCGGGGGGGGGACGGCAGATACGCAGTATTTT
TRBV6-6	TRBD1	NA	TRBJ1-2	CASRQQGLHGYTF	TGTGCCAGCAGACAACAGGGGTTACATGGCTACACCTTC
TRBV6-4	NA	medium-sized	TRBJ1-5	CASSQHAGSNQPQHF	TGTGCCAGCAGTCAGCACGCGGGTAGCAATCAGCCCCAGCATTTT
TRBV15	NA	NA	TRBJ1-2	CATSREQGANYGYTF	TGTGCCACCAGCAGAGAGCAGGGCGCTAACTATGGCTACACCTTC
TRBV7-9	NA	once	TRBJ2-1	CASSPRRGSSYNEQFF	TGTGCCAGCAGCCCCCGCAGAGGGAGCTCCTACAATGAGCAGTTCTTC
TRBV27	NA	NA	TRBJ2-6	CASSLWARAGVLSGANVLTF	TGTGCCAGCAGTTTATGGGCGCGGGCAGGCGTCCTATCTGGGGCCAACGTCCTGACTTTC
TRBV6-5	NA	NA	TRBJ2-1	CASSSSGDSSYNEQFF	TGTGCCAGCAGTTCAAGCGGGGACAGCTCCTACAATGAGCAGTTCTTC
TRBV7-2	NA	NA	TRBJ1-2	CASSPPGGGYGYTF	TGTGCCAGCAGCCCGCCGGGGGGTGGCTATGGCTACACCTTC
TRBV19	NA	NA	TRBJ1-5	CASSIRPWEAYQPQHF	TGTGCCAGTAGTATTCGACCCTGGGAGGCCTATCAGCCCCAGCATTTT
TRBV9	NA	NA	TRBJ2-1	CASSVERAYNEQFF	TGTGCCAGCAGCGTAGAGCGGGCCTACAATGAGCAGTTCTTC
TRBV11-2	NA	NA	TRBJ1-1	CASSLAVSWNTEAFF	TGTGCCAGCAGCTTAGCGGTATCGTGGAACACTGAAGCTTTCTTT
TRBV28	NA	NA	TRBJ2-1	CASSLGAQDNEQFF	TGTGCCAGCAGTTTGGGGGCGCAGGACAATGAGCAGTTCTTC